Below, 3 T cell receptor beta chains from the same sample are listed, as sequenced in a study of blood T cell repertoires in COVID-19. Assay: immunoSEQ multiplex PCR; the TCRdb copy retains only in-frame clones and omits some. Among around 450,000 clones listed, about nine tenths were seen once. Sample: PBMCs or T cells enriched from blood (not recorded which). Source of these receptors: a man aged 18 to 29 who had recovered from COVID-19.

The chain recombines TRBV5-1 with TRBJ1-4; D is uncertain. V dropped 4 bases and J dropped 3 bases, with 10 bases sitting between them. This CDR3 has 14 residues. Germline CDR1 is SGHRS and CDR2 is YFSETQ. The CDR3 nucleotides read TGCGCCAGCAGCATCGGGTCAGCTAATGAAAAACTGTTTTTT. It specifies CASSIGSANEKLFF. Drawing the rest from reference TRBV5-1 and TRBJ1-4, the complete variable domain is KAGVTQTPRYLIKTRGQQVTLSCSPISGHRSVSWYQQTPGQGLQFLFEYFSETQRNKGNFPGRFSGRQFSNSRSEMNVSTLELGDSALYLCASSIGSANEKLFFGSGTQLSVL.

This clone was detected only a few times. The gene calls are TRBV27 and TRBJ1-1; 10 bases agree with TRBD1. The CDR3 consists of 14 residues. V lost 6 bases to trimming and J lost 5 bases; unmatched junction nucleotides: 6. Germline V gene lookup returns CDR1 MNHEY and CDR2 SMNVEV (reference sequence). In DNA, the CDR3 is TGTGCCAGCAGACCCCGGGGACAGGGGACTGAAGCTTTCTTT. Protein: CASRPRGQGTEAFF.

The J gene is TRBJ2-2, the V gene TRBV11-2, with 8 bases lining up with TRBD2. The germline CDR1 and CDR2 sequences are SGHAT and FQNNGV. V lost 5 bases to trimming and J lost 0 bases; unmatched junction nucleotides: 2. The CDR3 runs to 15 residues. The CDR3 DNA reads TGTGCCAGCAGCACGGGACTAGCGAACACCGGGGAGCTGTTTTTT. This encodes CASSTGLANTGELFF.